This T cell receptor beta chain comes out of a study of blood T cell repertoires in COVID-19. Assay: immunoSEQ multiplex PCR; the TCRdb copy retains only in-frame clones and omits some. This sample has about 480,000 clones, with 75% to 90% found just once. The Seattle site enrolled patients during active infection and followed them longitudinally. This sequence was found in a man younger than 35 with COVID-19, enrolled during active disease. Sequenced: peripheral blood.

The CDR3 protein is CASTRTDTGELFF. DNA of the CDR3: TGTGCCAGCACTAGGACAGACACCGGGGAGCTGTTTTTT. The chain couples TRBV6-5 to TRBJ2-2; weak D call: TRBD1 (6 bases). This CDR3 is 13 amino acids long. Between the trimmed V and J ends, which lost 7 bases and 3 bases, there was a span of 9 bases. The germline V gene has CDR1 MNHEY and CDR2 SVGAGI.